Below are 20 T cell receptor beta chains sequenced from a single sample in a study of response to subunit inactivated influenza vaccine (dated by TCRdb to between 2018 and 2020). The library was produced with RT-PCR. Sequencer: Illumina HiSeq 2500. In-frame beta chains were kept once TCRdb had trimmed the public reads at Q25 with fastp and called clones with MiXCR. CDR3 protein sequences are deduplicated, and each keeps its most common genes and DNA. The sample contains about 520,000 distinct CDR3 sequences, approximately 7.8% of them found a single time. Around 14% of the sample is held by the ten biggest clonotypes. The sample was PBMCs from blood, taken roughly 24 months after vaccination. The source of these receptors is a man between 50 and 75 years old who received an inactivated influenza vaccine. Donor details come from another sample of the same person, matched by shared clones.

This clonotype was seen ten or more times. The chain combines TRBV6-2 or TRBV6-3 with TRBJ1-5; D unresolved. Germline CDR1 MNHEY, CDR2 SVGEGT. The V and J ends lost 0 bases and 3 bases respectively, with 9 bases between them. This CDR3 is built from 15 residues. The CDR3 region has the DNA TGTGCCAGCAGTTACTCAGAGGGCTACAATCAGCCCCAGCATTTT. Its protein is CASSYSEGYNQPQHF.

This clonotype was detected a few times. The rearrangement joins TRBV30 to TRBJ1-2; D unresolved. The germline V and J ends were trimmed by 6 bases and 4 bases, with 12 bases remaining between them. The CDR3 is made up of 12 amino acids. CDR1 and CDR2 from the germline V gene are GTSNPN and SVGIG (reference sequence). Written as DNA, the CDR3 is TGTGCCTGTCTAGGGTTAGGCTATGGCTACACCTTC. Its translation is CACLGLGYGYTF.

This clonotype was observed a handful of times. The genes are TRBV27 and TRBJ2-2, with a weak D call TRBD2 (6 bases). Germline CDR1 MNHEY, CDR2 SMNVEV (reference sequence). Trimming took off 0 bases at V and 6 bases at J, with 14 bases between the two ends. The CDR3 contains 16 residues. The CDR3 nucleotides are TGTGCCAGCAGTTTATCTTTCGGGGGAAGGGCCGGGGAGCTGTTTTTT. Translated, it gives CASSLSFGGRAGELFF.

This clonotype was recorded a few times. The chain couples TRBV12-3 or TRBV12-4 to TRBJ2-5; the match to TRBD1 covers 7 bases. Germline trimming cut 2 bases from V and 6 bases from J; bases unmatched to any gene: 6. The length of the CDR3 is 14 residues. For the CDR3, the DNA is TGTGCCAGCAGTTTAACAGGGGAGCGACAGACCCAGTACTTC. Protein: CASSLTGERQTQYF.

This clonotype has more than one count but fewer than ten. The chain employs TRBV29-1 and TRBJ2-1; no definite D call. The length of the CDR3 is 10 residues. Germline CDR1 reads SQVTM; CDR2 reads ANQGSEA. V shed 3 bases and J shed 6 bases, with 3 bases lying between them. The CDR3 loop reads CSVDRNEQFF. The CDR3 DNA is TGCAGCGTTGACCGCAATGAGCAGTTCTTC.

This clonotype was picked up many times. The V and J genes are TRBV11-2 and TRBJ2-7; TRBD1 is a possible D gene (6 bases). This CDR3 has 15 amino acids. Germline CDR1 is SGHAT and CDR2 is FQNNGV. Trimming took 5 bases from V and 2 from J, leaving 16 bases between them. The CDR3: CASSVEQGTPYEQYF. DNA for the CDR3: TGTGCCAGCAGCGTGGAACAGGGAACTCCCTACGAGCAGTACTTC.

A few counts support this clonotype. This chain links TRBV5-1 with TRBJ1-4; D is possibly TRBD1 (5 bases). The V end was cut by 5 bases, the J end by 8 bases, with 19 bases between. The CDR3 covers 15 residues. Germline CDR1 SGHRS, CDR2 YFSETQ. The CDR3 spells CASSSTQGRSEKLFF. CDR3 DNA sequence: TGCGCCAGCAGTTCTACCCAGGGAAGATCGGAAAAACTGTTTTTT.

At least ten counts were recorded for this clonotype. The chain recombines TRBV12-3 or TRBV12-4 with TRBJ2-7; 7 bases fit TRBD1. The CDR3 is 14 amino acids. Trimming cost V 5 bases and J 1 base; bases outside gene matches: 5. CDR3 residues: CASSLWDRSYEQYF. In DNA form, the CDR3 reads TGTGCCAGCAGTCTATGGGACAGATCCTACGAGCAGTACTTC.

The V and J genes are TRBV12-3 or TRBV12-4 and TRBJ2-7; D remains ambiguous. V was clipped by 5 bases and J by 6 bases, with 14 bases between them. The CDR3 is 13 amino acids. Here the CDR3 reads CASSEKGILEQYF. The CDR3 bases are TGTGCCAGCAGTGAAAAGGGTATACTCGAGCAGTACTTC.

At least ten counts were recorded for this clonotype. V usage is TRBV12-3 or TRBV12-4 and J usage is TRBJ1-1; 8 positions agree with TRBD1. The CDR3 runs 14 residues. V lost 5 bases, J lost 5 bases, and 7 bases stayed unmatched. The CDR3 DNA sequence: TGTGCCAGCAGTCCAACTCAGGGGGCAACTGAAGCTTTCTTT. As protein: CASSPTQGATEAFF.

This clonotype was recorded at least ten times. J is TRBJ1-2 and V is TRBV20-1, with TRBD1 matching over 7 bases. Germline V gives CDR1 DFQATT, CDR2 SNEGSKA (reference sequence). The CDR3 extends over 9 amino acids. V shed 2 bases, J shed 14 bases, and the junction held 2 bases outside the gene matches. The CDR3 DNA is TGCAGTGCTAGAACGGGACAGACCTTC. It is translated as CSARTGQTF.

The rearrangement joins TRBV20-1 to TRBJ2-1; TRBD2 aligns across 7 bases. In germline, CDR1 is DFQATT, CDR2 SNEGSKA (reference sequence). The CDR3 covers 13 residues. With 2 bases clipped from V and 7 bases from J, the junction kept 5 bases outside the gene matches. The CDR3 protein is CSARRGSGNEQFF. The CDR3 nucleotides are TGCAGTGCTAGACGCGGGAGTGGGAATGAGCAGTTCTTC.

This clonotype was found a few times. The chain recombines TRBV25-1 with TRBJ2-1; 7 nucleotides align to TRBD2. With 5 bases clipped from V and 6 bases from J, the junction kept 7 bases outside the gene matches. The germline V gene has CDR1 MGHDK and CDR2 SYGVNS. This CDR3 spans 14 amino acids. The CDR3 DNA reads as TGTGCCAGCAGTACCGGACTAGTTCTCAATGAGCAGTTCTTC. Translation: CASSTGLVLNEQFF.

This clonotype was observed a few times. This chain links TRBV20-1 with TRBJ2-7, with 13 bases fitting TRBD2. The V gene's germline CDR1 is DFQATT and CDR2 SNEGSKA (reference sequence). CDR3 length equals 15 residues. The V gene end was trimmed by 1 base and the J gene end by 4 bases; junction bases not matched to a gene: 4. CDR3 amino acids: CSARVLAGGVYEQYF. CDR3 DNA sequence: TGCAGTGCTAGAGTACTAGCGGGAGGGGTTTACGAGCAGTACTTC.

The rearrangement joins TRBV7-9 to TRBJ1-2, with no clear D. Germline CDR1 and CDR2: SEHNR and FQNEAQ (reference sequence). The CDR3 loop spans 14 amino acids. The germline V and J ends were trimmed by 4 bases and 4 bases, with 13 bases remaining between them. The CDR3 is CASSSGRQTYGYTF. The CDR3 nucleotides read TGTGCCAGCAGCTCGGGTCGGCAGACCTATGGCTACACCTTC. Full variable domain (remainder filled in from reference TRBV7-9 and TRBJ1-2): DTGVSQNPRHKITKRGQNVTFRCDPISEHNRLYWYRQTLGQGPEFLTYFQNEAQLEKSRLLSDRFSAERPKGSFSTLEIQRTEQGDSAMYLCASSSGRQTYGYTFGSGTRLTVV.

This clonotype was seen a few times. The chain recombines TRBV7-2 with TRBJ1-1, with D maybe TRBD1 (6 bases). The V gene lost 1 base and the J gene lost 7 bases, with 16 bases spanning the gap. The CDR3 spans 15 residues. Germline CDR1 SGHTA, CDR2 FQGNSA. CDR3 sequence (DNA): TGTGCCAGCAGCTTAGGCCCAGGGGCTGAGGGTGAAGCTTTCTTT. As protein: CASSLGPGAEGEAFF.

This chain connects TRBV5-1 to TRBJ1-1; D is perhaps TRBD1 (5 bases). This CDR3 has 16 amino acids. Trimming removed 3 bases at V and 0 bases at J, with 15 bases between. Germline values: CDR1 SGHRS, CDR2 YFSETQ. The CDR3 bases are TGCGCCAGCAGCTCCCACCAGGGAGGCATGAACACTGAAGCTTTCTTT. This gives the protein CASSSHQGGMNTEAFF. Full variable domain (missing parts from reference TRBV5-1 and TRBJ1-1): KAGVTQTPRYLIKTRGQQVTLSCSPISGHRSVSWYQQTPGQGLQFLFEYFSETQRNKGNFPGRFSGRQFSNSRSEMNVSTLELGDSALYLCASSSHQGGMNTEAFFGQGTRLTVV.

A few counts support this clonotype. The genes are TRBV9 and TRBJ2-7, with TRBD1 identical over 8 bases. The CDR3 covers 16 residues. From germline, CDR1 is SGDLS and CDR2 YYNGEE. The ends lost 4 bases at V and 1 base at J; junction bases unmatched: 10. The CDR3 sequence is CASSPPGTGWSYEQYF. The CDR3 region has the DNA TGTGCCAGCAGCCCCCCCGGGACAGGTTGGTCCTACGAGCAGTACTTC.

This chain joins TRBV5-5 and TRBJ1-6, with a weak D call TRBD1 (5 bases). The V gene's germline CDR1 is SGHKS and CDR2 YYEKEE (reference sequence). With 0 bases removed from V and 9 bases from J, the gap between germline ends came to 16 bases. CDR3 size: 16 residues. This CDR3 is CASSLASSRGTSPLHF. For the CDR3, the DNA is TGTGCCAGCAGCTTGGCCTCTTCCCGAGGGACTTCACCCCTCCACTTT.

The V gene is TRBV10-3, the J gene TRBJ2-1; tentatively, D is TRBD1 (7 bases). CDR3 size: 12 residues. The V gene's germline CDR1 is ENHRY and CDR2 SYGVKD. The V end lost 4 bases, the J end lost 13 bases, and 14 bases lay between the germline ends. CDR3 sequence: CAISVGGTEQFF. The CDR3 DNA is TGTGCCATCAGTGTCGGAGGGACAGAACAGTTCTTC.